Here is one T cell receptor beta chain with its context. Its matching antigen is unknown. The data originate from a study of blood T cells in healthy people across ages. General study points: It was the long-lived donors that had more naive CD4+ cells and higher diversity than aged donors.

Sample-barcoded 5' priming and a J-beta primer mix drove a second PCR of about 6 to 11 cycles. One entry per CDR3 protein results from TCRdb running MiXCR on the 5' RACE reads. The sample holds 660,000 or so distinct CDR3 sequences, approximately 50% seen once. Trimming removed 6 bases at V and 1 base at J, with 22 bases between. Per germline, CDR1 DFQATT and CDR2 SNEGSKA (reference sequence). This CDR3 is 16 amino acids long. The sample was blood. The chain couples TRBV20-1 to TRBJ2-7; a possible D gene is TRBD1 (6 bases). This receptor was obtained from a man in his 60s in good health. CDR3 sequence: CSASLGAPRGSYEQYF. The DNA for the CDR3 is TGCAGTGCGTCCCTAGGCGCGCCCAGGGGATCCTACGAGCAGTACTTC.